This entry features one T cell receptor (beta chain) sequence. Its antigen is as yet unknown. The junction differs from germline at one of its ends, possibly a read error. The data belong to a study of cytomegalovirus exposure and HLA in healthy donors. Study findings and constraints: The study labeled 150 to 200 TCR beta chains cytomegalovirus-associated.

Sequenced by immunoSEQ multiplex PCR; TCRdb stores in-frame clones only, minus some. The sample shows 200,000 or so clones, about 80% of them seen only once. Germline V gene sequence: CDR1 SNHLY, CDR2 FYNNEI. The CDR3 is 13 residues long. The TCR sequence derives from a young man in good health and CMV-seropositive. Sequencing used PBMCs. This chain connects TRBV2 to TRBJ1-1; no clear D. CDR3 loop: CASSFYENAEAFF. CDR3 nucleotides: TGTGCCAGCAGTTTTTATGAGAACGCTGAAGCTTTCTTT.